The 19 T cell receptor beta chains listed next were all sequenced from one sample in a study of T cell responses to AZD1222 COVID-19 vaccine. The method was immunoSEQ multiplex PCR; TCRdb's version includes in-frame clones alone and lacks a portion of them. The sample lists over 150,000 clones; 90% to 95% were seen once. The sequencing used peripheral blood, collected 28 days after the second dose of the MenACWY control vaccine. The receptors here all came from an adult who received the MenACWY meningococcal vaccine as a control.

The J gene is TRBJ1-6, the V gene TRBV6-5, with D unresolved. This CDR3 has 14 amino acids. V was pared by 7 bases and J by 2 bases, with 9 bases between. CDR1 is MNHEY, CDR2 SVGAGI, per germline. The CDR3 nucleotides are TGTGCCAGCAAGCGTGGGGCCTATAATTCACCCCTCCACTTT. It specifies CASKRGAYNSPLHF.

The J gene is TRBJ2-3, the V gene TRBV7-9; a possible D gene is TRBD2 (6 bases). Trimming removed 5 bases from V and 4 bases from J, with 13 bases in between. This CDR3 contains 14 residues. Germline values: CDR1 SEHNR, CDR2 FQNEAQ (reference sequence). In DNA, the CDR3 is TGTGCCAGCAGCCCTACGGGAGCCGCAGATACGCAGTATTTT. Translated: CASSPTGAADTQYF.

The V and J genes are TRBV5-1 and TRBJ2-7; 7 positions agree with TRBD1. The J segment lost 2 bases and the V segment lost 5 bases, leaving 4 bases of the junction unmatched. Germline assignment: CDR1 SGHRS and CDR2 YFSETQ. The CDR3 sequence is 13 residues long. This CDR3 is CASRGTATYEQYF. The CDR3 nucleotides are TGCGCCAGCAGGGGGACAGCAACCTACGAGCAGTACTTC.

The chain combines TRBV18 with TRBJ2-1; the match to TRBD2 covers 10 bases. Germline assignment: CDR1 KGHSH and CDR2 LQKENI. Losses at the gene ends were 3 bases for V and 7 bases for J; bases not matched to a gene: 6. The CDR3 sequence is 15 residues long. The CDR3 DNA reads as TGTGCCAGCTCACCGTCCCAGCGGGGGGGAAATGAGCAGTTCTTC. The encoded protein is CASSPSQRGGNEQFF.

The CDR3 here is CASSFDRGPGNTIYF. The CDR3 DNA is TGTGCCAGCAGCTTTGACAGGGGGCCTGGAAACACCATATATTTT. This rearrangement joins TRBV7-2 to TRBJ1-3; TRBD1 aligns across 10 bases. Unmatched junction bases numbered 1, after V lost 3 bases and J lost 2 bases. This CDR3 is 15 amino acids long. Germline CDR1 SGHTA, CDR2 FQGNSA.

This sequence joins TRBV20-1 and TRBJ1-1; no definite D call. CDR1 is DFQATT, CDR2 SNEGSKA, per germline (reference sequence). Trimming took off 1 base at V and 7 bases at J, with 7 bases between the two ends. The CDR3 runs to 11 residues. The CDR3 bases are TGCAGTGCTAGAGGGTTCTTTGAAGCTTTCTTT. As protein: CSARGFFEAFF.

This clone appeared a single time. CDR3 DNA: TGTGCCAGCTCACTAGACAGGCCCCTCGGCACTGAAGCTTTCTTT. Encoded protein: CASSLDRPLGTEAFF. V usage is TRBV18 and J usage is TRBJ1-1; D might be TRBD1 (6 bases). V was cut by 4 bases and J by 4 bases, with 16 bases left in between. This CDR3 has 15 amino acids. Germline V gene sequence: CDR1 KGHSH, CDR2 LQKENI.

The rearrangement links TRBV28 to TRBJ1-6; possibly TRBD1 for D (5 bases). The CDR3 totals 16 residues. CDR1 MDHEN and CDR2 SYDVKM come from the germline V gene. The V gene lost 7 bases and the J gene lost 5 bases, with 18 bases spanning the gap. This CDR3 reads CASTSAGGEDNSPLHF. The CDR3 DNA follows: TGTGCCAGCACCTCCGCGGGGGGGGAAGATAATTCACCCCTCCACTTT.

CDR3 sequence reads: CASSKQGAFTEAFF. CDR3 bases: TGTGCCAGCAGTAAACAGGGGGCTTTCACTGAAGCTTTCTTT. The chain recombines TRBV27 with TRBJ1-1, with TRBD1 matching over 9 bases. After removal of 5 bases from V and 4 bases from J, the junction contained 5 bases not matched to a gene. CDR1 and CDR2 from the germline V gene are MNHEY and SMNVEV (reference sequence). CDR3 length equals 14 residues.

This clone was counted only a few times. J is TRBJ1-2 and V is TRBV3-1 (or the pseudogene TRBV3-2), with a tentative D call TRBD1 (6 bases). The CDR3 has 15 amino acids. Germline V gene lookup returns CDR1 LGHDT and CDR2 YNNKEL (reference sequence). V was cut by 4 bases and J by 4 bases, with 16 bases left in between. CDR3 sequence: CASSPRGGAGYGYTF. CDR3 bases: TGTGCCAGCAGCCCACGAGGGGGGGCAGGCTATGGCTACACCTTC.

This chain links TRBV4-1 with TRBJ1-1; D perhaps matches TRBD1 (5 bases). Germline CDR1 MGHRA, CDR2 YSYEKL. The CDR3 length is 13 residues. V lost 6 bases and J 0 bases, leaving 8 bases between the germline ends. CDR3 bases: TGCGCCAGCAGAGGGGAGATGAACACTGAAGCTTTCTTT. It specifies CASRGEMNTEAFF.

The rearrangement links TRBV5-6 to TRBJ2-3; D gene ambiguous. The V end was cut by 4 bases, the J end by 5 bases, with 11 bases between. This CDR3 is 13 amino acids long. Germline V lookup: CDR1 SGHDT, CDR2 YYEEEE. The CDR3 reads CASSLSWGDTQYF. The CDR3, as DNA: TGTGCCAGCAGCCTTTCCTGGGGAGATACGCAGTATTTT.

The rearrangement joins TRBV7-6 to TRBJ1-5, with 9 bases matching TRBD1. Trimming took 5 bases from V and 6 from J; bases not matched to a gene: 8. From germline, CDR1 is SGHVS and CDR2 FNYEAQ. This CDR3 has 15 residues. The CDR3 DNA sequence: TGTGCCAGCAGCCGGGACAGGGAGGGGAGTCAGCCCCAGCATTTT. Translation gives CASSRDREGSQPQHF.

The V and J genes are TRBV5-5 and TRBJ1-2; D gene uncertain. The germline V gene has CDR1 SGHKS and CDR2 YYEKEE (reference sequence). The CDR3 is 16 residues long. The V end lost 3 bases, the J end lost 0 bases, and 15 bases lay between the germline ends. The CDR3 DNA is TGTGCCAGCAGCTCGGGCCTCCGGGAATCTAACTATGGCTACACCTTC. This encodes CASSSGLRESNYGYTF.

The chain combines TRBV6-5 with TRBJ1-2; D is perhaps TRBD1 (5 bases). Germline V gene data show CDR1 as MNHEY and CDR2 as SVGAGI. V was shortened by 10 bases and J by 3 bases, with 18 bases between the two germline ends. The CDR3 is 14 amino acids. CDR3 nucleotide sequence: TGTGCCAACAGCAGGGTGGCGGGTGACTATGGCTACACCTTC. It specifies CANSRVAGDYGYTF.

CDR3 DNA sequence: TGTGCCAGTACGCGGGCGCAGAGTAATTCACCCCTCCACTTT. Translation gives CASTRAQSNSPLHF. This sequence joins TRBV19 and TRBJ1-6; D gene ambiguous. V lost 7 bases, J lost 6 bases, and 13 bases lay in between. The CDR3 totals 14 residues. The germline V gene has CDR1 LNHDA and CDR2 SQIVND (reference sequence).

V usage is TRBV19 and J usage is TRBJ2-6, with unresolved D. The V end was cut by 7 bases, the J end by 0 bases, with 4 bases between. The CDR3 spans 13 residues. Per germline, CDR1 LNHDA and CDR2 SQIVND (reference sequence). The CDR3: CASKRSGANVLTF. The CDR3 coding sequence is TGTGCCAGTAAGCGCTCTGGGGCCAACGTCCTGACTTTC.

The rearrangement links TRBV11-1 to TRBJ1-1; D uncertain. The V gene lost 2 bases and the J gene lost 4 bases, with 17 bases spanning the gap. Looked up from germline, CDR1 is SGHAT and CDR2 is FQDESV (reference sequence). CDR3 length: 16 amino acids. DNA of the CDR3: TGTGCCAGCAGCTTATTCTCAGGTTCGGGCGGCACTGAAGCTTTCTTT. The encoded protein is CASSLFSGSGGTEAFF.

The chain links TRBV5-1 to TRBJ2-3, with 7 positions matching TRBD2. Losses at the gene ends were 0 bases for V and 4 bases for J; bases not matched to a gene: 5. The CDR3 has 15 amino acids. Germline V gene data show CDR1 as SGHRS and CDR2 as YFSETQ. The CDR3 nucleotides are TGCGCCAGCAGCTTGGTACTAGCGAGGGCAGATACGCAGTATTTT. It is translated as CASSLVLARADTQYF.